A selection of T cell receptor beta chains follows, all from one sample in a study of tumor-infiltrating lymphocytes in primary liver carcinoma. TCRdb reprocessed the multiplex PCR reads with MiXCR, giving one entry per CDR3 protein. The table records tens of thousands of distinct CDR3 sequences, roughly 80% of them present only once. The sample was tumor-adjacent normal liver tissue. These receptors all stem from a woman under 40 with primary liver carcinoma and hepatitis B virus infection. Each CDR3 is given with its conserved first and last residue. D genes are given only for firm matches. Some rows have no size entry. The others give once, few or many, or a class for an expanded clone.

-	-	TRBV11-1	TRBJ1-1	TGTGCCAGCAGCCCCCGGACAGTCATGGACACTAAAGCTATCTTT	CASSPRTVMDTKAIF
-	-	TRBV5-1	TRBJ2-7	TGCGCCAGCAACTGGGACAAGGCCTACGAGCAGTGCTTC	CASNWDKAYEQCF
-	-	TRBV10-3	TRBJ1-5	TGTGCCACCAGTTTGTTACAGGGAAGCCAGCCCCAGCATTTT	CATSLLQGSQPQHF
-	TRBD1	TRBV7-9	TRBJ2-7	TGTGCCAGCACCCCCTGGGATCAGGGGGCGGACTACGAACAGTACTTC	CASTPWDQGADYEQYF
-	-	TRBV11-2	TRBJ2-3	TGTGCCAGCAGCTTAGCGCTAGGGGATACGCAGTATTTT	CASSLALGDTQYF
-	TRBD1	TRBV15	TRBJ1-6	TGTGCCACCAGCATAGACAGGGAAAAATCGCCCCTCCACTTT	CATSIDREKSPLHF
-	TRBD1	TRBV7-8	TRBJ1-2	TGTGTCAGCCTCTTAGCCACCCCGAAGGGGGGGGGACAGGAGACTGGCTACACCTTC	CVSLLATPKGGGQETGYTF
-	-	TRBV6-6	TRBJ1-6	TGTGCTAGCAGTTCCCGGGGTCACAGTGGACCACCCCTCCACTTT	CASSSRGHSGPPLHF
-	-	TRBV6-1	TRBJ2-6	TGTGCCAGCAGTGAGTTTGGGTTGTCTGTGGCCAACGTCCCGACTTTC	CASSEFGLSVANVPTF
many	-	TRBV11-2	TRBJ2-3	TGTGCCAGCAGCCCCCCGGGCCGGGCAGATACGCAGTATTTT	CASSPPGRADTQYF
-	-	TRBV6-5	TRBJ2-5	TGTGCCAGCAGTACCGACGGGGGGCTGACCCACTACTTC	CASSTDGGLTHYF
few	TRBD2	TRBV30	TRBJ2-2	TGTGCCTGGAGGCCGACGTTTAACGGGAGGTACACCGGGGAGCTGTTTTTT	CAWRPTFNGRYTGELFF
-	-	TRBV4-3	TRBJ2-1	TGCGCTTGCAGCCAAGATGCGGGAAGCTCCTACAATGACCAGTTCTTC	CACSQDAGSSYNDQFF
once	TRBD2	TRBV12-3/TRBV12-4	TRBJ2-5	TGTGCCGGCAAAGTAAGCGGGAGCTGGGAGACCCAGTACTTC	CAGKVSGSWETQYF
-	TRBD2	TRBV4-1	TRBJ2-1	TGCGCCAGCATGGCAGGACTAGCGGGGGAACCCTACAACGAGCAGTTCTTC	CASMAGLAGEPYNEQFF
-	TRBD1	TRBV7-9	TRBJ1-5	TGTGCCATAAGCTTAGGGGGACAGGGCAATCAGCCCCAGCATTTT	CAISLGGQGNQPQHF
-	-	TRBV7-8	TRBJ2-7	TGTGCCAGCAGCTTAGATGCCAGACAGTACGAGCAGTACTTC	CASSLDARQYEQYF
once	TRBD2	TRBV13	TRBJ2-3	TGTGCTAGCAGCTTGGGACTACTCACATATACGCAGTATTTT	CASSLGLLTYTQYF
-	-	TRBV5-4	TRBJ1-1	TGTGCCAGCAGCCCCACCCCCCGAATTGAAGCATTCTTT	CASSPTPRIEAFF
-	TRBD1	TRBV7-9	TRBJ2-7	TGTGCCAGCGCTCAACGGACAGGGGCAGACGAGCAGTACTTC	CASAQRTGADEQYF
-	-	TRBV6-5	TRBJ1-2	TGTGCGAGCACTTACGGGGGAGATGGCTACATATTC	CASTYGGDGYIF
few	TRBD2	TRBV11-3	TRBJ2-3	TGTGCCAGCAGCTTAGGTTTTGGAGCGGGAGCAGGAGGCACGGACGCGCAGTATTTT	CASSLGFGAGAGGTDAQYF
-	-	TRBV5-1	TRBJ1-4	TGCGCCGTCAGCTTACGTCCCGGGACGGGAAATGAAAAACTGTTTTTT	CAVSLRPGTGNEKLFF
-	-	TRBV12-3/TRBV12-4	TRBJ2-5	TGTGCCAGCTGTTTAGGTACGGGGTCAGAGACCCATTACTTC	CASCLGTGSETHYF
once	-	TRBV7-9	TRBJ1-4	TGTGCCAGCAGCTTAGGAGGGATGATACGAGAAAAACTGTTTTTT	CASSLGGMIREKLFF
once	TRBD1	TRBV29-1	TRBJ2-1	TGCAGCCCATCTGAGGGGGAACAGGGGGCCGGCAATGAGCAGTCCTTC	CSPSEGEQGAGNEQSF
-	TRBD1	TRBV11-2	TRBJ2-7	TGTATCAGCAGCTTGGAAGGGGGCGGCAAGCAGTACTTC	CISSLEGGGKQYF
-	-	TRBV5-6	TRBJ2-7	TGTGCCATCAGCTTTGGTAAGGGACGGTCGATCTACGAGCAGTACTTC	CAISFGKGRSIYEQYF
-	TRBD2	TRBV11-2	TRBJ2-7	TGTGCCAGCAGCGGACTAGGATCATCCTACGAGCAGTACTTC	CASSGLGSSYEQYF
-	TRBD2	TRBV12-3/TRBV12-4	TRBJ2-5	TGTGCCAGCAGTTTAGGGGCGGGAGTGTGGGGAGAAGAGACCCAGTACTTC	CASSLGAGVWGEETQYF
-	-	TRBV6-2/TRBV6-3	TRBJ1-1	TGTGCCAGCAGCCCGACACCGGCCCAAACGGTTTTCTTT	CASSPTPAQTVFF
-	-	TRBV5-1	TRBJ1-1	TGCGCCAGTAGCGTAGACTGGCAAGCATTCTTT	CASSVDWQAFF
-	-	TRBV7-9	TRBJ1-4	TGTGCCAGCAGCTTAACCCCCAACATGGGCCGCGGGGAAAAACTGTTTTTT	CASSLTPNMGRGEKLFF
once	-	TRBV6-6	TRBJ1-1	TGTGCCAGCAGTTCTGGGGGGAACACTGAAGCTTTCTTT	CASSSGGNTEAFF
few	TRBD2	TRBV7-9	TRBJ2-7	TGTGCCAGCAACTCGGGAGGCCCCTCCTATGAGCAGTACTTC	CASNSGGPSYEQYF